This T cell receptor (beta chain) was sequenced for a study of shared clonotypes between healthy human individuals (dated by TCRdb to the early 2020s). For context, the study as a whole: The cohort included a few men and a couple of women between 18 and 49 years of age. For each donor, CD4 naive and CD4 memory were each run on three plates, CD8 naive on two plates, and CD8 memory on one plate. To estimate repertoire size and how much clonotypes are shared between individuals, the study performed deep sequencing of blood TCR repertoires from a few healthy adults. To increase sequencing depth and limit assay-specific biases, TCR repertoire library preparation and sequencing were carried out by different laboratories using diverse techniques. Between about 0.94 and 10 billion PBMCs per donor were obtained by leukapheresis. What the work shows at the level of the full study, not this receptor alone: Because the study included a small number of donors, the genetic and exposure-history diversity represented was limited. Pairwise subsampling led to the expectation that sequencing depth would affect the degree of clonotype sharing among donors. Sampling was restricted to blood, and TCR repertoires in tissues likely differ from the TCR repertoires found in blood. Higher generation probabilities were observed for clonotypes shared by all four sorted-subset donors than for non-shared clonotypes. Across a few donors, about 5.2% of naive CD4, approximately 3.6% of naive CD8, under 2.5% of memory CD4, and about 0.44% of memory CD8 clonotypes were shared. Naive subsets generally had larger estimated clonotype richness than memory subsets. Rarefaction of sorted-subset datasets indicated incomplete sequencing despite the large sequencing depth.

Using the deep immunoSEQ assay, TCR CDR3 regions were amplified from genomic DNA by multiplex PCR. Extracted genomic DNA from each cell subset was distributed evenly across all wells of several immunoSEQ 96-well plates, and each plate was treated as a replicate. For sorted subsets, each replicate PCR was loaded with 200 ng genomic DNA, equivalent to 30,000 or so T cell genomes. Purified libraries were measured with a Qubit 3.0 fluorometer, size-checked on a Bioanalyzer 2100, and measured again with the KAPA Library Quantification kit. Every immunoSEQ 96-well plate was sequenced on a dedicated single-read 150-cycle Illumina NextSeq 550 flow cell. Processing in the source paper ran as follows. Because the immunoSEQ output held only junctional sequences and lacked quality scores, the filtering could not match the filtering applied to full-length reads. Sequences were annotated with PyIR, a Python wrapper for IgBLAST v1.9, and V/J genes and CDR3 were assigned using IMGT germline references. Any read was removed if the V/J assignment was weak (E-value above 1e-6), the CDR3 was missing, or the read contained stop codons, out-of-frame junctions, or ambiguous translated residues. V3J clonotypes were defined as sequences sharing an identical inferred V gene, J gene, and CDR3 amino acid sequence. To compute the percentage overlap between repertoires, the number of shared unique clonotypes was divided by the size of the smaller repertoire. RTK rarefaction, the Chao1 estimator, and Recon v2.1 estimates of unobserved clonotypes were used to assess repertoire richness. Generation probabilities were computed with OLGA for all TCRbeta clonotypes obtained by the gDNA method from several donors. The table was pulled from immuneACCESS by TCRdb, which kept in-frame rearrangements only. Such tables lose some clones; where checked, under half of the loss comes from unresolved V genes, and the rest has no known cause. D and trimming were read from the DNA, whereas the V and J calls and clone size are those reported in that table. In all, the sample holds around 550,000 clones, and around 96% of those were seen once. The top ten clones comprise 0.055% to 0.075% of the sample.

Trimmed from V: 3 bases; trimmed from J: 0 bases; junction bases lacking a gene match: 2. According to the germline V gene, CDR1 reads MNHNS and CDR2 reads SASEGT. The CDR3 sequence holds 15 residues, the cysteine and phenylalanine included. The only DNA kept is the CDR3, 45 bases in frame from the first base. Donors were healthy HIV-negative adults with no recently reported acute infections or vaccinations. Every donor was a Caucasian adult living in Nashville, Tennessee, USA. Magnetic negative selection was used to enrich CD4+ T cells, after which naive cells were positively selected on CD45RA and the negative fraction became the memory subset. After blood collection by leukapheresis, PBMCs were isolated using Ficoll-Histopaque density gradient centrifugation and then cryopreserved in the vapor phase of liquid nitrogen. Purity and quantity of every magnetically sorted T cell population were checked by analytical flow cytometry. From each sorted fraction, genomic DNA was isolated and quantified by UV absorbance on a Nanodrop 2000c.

Regarding this clone: Its antigen target is currently unknown. Per-base quality was not reported, and no clone a single base away is much larger than it.

Recombination joined TRBV6-1 with TRBJ2-3, with 8 central nucleotides matching TRBD2. What was sequenced was naive CD4+ T cells sorted from blood. Reading the label with the study, this specimen's cell subset or site is: CD45RA+ positively selected. This clonotype was sampled from a woman in her twenties or thirties in good health. The CDR3 sequence is CASSDLAGSTDTQYF. The DNA sequence is as follows: TGTGCCAGCAGTGACCTAGCGGGCAGCACAGATACGCAGTATTTT.